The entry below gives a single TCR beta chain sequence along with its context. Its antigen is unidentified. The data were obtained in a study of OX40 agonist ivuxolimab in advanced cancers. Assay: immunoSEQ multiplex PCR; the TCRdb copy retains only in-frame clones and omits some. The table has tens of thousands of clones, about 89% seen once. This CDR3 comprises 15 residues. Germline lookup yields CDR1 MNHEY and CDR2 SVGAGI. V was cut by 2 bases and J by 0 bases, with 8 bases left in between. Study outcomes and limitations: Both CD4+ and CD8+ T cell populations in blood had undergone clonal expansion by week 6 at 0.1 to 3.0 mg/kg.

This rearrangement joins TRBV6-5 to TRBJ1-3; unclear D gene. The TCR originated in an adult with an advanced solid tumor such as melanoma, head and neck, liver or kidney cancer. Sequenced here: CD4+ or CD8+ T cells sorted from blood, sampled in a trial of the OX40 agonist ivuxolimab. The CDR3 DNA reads TGTGCCAGCAGTTACGACCCGAACTCTGGAAACACCATATATTTT. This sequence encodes CASSYDPNSGNTIYF.